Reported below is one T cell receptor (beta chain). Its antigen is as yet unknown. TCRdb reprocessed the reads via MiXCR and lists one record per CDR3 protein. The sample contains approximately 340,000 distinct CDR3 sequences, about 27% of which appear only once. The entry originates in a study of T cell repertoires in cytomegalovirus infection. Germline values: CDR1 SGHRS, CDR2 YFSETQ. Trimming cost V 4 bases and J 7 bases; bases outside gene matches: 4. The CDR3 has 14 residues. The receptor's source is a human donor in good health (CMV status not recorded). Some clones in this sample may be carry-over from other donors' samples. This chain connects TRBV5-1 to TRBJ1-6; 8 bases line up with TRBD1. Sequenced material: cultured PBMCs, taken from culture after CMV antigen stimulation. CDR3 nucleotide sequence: TGCGCCAGCAGCGGGGACAGGCAAAATTCACCCCTCCACTTT. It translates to CASSGDRQNSPLHF.